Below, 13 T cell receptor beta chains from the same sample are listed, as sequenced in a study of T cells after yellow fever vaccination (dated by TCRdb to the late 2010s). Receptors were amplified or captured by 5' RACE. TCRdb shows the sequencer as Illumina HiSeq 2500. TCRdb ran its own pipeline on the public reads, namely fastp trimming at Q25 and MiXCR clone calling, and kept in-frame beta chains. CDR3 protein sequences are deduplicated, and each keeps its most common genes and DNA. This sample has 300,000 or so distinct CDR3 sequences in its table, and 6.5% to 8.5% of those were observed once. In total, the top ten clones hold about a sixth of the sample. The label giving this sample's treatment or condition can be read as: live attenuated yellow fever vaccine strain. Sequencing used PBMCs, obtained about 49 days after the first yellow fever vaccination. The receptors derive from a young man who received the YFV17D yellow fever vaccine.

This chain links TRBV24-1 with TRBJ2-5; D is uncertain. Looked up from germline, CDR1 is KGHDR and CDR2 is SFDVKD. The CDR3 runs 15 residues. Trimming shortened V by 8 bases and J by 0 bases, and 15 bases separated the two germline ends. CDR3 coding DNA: TGTGCCACCACCAACATTGGACCGTACCAAGAGACCCAGTACTTC. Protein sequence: CATTNIGPYQETQYF.

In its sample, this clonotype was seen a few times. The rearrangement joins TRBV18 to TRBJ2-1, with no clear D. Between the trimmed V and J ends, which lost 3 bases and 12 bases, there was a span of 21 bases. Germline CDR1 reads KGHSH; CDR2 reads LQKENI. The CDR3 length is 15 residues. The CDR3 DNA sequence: TGTGCCAGCTCACCGTCCCTTACACCCGGATTTGGGCAGTTCTTC. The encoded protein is CASSPSLTPGFGQFF.

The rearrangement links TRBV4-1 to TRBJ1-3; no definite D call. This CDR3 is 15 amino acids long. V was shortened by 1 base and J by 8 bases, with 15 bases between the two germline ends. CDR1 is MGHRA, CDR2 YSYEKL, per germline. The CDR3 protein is CASSQAVSIGDTIYF. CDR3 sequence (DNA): TGCGCCAGCAGCCAAGCGGTTTCGATCGGTGACACCATATATTTT.

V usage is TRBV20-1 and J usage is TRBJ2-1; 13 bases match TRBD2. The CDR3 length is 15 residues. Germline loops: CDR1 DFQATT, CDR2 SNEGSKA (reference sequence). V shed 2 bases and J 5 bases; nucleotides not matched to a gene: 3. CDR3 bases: TGCAGTGCTAGACTCACTAGCGGGGGGGACAATGAGCAGTTCTTC. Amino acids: CSARLTSGGDNEQFF.

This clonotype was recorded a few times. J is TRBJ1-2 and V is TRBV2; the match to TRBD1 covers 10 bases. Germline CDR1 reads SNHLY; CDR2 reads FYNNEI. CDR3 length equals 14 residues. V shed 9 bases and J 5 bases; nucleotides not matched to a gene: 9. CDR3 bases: TGTGCCAGTTCCCCGGGACAGGGGAGGTATGGCTACACCTTC. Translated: CASSPGQGRYGYTF.

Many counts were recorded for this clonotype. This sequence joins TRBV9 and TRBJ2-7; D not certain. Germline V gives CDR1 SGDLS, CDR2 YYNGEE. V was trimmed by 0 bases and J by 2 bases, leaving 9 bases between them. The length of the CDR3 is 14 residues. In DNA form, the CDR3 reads TGTGCCAGCAGCGTAGGGGATTGGACCTACGAGCAGTACTTC. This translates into CASSVGDWTYEQYF.

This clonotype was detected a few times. The CDR3 loop reads CASSPNRETQYF. As DNA, the CDR3 is TGTGCCAGCAGCCCGAACCGAGAGACCCAGTACTTC. This chain links TRBV7-9 with TRBJ2-5; D uncertain. Germline V CDR1 and CDR2: SEHNR, FQNEAQ (reference sequence). V was cut by 5 bases and J by 4 bases, with 8 bases left in between. This CDR3 spans 12 amino acids.

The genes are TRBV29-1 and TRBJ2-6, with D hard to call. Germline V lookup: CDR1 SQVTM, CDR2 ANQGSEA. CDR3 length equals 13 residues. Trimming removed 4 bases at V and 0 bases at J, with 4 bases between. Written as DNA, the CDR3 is TGCAGCGTTGGAATCTCTGGGGCCAACGTCCTGACTTTC. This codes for CSVGISGANVLTF.

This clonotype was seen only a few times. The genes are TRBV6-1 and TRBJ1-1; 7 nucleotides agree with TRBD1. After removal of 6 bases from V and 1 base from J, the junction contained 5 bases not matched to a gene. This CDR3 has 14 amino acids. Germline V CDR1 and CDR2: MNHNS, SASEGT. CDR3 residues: CASRLDRPNTEAFF. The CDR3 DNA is TGTGCCAGCAGATTGGACAGGCCGAACACTGAAGCTTTCTTT.

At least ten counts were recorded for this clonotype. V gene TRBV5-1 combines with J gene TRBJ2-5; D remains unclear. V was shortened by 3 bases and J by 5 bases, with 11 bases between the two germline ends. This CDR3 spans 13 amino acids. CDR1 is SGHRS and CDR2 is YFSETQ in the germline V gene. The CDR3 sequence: CASSSSALETQYF. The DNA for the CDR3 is TGCGCCAGCAGCTCCTCCGCCTTGGAGACCCAGTACTTC.

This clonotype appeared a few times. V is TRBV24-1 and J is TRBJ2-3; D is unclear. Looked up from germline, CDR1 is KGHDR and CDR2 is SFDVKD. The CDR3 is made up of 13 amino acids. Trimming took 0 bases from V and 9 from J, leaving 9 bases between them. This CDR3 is CATSDLRMETQYF. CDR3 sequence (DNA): TGTGCCACCAGTGATTTGCGGATGGAGACGCAGTATTTT.

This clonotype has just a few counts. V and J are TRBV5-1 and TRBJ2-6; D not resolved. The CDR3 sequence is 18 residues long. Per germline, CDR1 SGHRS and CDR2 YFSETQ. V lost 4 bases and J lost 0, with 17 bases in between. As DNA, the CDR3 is TGCGCCAGCAGCCAAGGGTTGTGGGATAGCTCTGGGGCCAACGTCCTGACTTTC. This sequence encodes CASSQGLWDSSGANVLTF.

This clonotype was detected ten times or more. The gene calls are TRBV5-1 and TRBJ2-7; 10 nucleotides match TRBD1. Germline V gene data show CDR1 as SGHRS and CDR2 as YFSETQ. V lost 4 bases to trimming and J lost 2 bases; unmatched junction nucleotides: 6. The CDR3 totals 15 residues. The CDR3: CASSLWDRGTYEQYF. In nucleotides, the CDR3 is TGCGCCAGCAGCCTATGGGACAGGGGAACCTACGAGCAGTACTTC.